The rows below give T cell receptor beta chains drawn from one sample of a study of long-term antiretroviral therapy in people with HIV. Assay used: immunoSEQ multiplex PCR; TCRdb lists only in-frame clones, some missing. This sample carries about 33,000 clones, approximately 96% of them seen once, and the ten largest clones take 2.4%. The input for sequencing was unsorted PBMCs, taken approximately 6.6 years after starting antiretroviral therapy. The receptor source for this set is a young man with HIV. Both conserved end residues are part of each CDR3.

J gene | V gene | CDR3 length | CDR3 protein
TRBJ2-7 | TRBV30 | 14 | CAWSEGEGMYEQYF
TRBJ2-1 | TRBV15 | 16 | CATSRDRGGAREEQFF
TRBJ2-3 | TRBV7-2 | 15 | CASSWTSGGADTQYF
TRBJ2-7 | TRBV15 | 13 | CATSSAQSYEQYF
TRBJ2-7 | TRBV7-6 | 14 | CASSWGGAGYEQYF
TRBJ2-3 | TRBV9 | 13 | CASSGDRADTQYF
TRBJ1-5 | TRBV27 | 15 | CASTEDRTLNQPQHF
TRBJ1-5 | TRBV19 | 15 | CASSIRRQTNQPQHF
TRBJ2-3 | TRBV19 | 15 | CASSSLLLGADTQYF
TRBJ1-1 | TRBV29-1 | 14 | CSVRTLGGDGEAFF
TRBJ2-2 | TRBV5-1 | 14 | CASRQGARTGELFF
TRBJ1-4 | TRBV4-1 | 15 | CASTRVGSTNEKLFF
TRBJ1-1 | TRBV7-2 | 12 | CASSLTGREAFF
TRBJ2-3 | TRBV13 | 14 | CASSLGLRRDTQYF
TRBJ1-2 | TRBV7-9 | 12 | CASSSVGSGYTF
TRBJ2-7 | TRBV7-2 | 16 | CASSLVPLAGGYEQYF
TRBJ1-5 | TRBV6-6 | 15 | CASSTTGTKNQPQHF
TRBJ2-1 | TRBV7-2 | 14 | CASSFGIDRSEQFF
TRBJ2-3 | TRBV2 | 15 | CASDKTGTFTDTQYF
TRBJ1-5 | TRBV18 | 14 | CASSPRKVLQPQHF
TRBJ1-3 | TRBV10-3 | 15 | CAIRTSFGPKDTIYF